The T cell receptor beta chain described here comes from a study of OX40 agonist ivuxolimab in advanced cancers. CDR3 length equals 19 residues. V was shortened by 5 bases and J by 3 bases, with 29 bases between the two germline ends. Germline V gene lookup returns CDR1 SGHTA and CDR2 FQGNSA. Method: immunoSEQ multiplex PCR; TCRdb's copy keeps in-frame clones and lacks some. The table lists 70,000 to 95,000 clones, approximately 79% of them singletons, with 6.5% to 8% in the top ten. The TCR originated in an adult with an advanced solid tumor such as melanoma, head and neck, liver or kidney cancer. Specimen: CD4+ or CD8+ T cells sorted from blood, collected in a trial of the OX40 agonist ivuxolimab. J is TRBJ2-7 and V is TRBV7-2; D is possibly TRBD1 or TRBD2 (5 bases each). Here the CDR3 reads CASSPGPGEGTDRNYEQYF. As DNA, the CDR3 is TGTGCCAGCAGCCCGGGACCAGGTGAGGGGACGGACCGGAACTACGAGCAGTACTTC.